This T cell receptor (beta chain) was sequenced for a study of blood T cell repertoires in COVID-19. TCRdb keeps only in-frame clones here, not all; method: immunoSEQ multiplex PCR. The table lists approximately 100,000 clones, more than 80% of them singletons. V shed 8 bases and J shed 3 bases, with 17 bases lying between them. CDR1 and CDR2 (germline): KGHSH, LQKENI. This CDR3 spans 14 amino acids. The V and J genes are TRBV18 and TRBJ2-7; D might be TRBD2 (6 bases). The TCR was taken from a human donor in a cohort sampled during active COVID-19. The sample comprised peripheral blood. The CDR3 coding sequence is TGTGCCAGCGCATTGGAGGGACCCAACTACGAGCAGTACTTC. Residues: CASALEGPNYEQYF.